The next 32 T cell receptor beta chains were all read from a single sample in a study of blood T cells in healthy people across ages. Primers used in a second PCR of roughly 7 to 12 cycles were a sample-barcoded 5' primer and a J-beta primer mix. TCRdb re-derived calls from the 5' RACE reads in MiXCR, one entry per CDR3 protein. The sample has some 900,000 distinct CDR3 sequences, 40% to 60% seen once. Material: blood. Source of these receptors: a man in his thirties or forties in good health.

V usage is TRBV30 and J usage is TRBJ2-3; D uncertain. The germline CDR1 and CDR2 sequences are GTSNPN and SVGIG (reference sequence). V was pared by 0 bases and J by 0 bases, with 7 bases between. This CDR3 comprises 14 residues. The CDR3 DNA follows: TGTGCCTGGAGTGTAGGGCACAGCACAGATACGCAGTATTTT. It encodes CAWSVGHSTDTQYF.

This clonotype has just a few counts. The V and J genes are TRBV6-6 and TRBJ2-7, with D perhaps TRBD2 (5 bases). The CDR3 contains 15 residues. V was trimmed by 3 bases and J by 3 bases, leaving 15 bases between them. Germline V CDR1 and CDR2: MNHNY, SVGAGI (reference sequence). The CDR3 DNA is TGTGCCAGCAGTTATCGGGAAGGGAGAGGCTACGAGCAGTACTTC. It encodes CASSYREGRGYEQYF.

The V and J genes are TRBV25-1 and TRBJ2-4; 7 bases agree with TRBD2. J lost 0 bases, V lost 4 bases, and 9 bases had no gene match. Looked up from germline, CDR1 is MGHDK and CDR2 is SYGVNS. This CDR3 is 17 amino acids long. CDR3: CASSVGGAHLAKNIQYF. CDR3 DNA sequence: TGTGCCAGCAGTGTGGGAGGGGCGCACCTAGCCAAAAACATTCAGTACTTC.

The V and J genes are TRBV11-2 and TRBJ2-1, with D perhaps TRBD2 (5 bases). The CDR3 spans 17 residues. V was trimmed by 5 bases and J by 10 bases, leaving 27 bases between them. Germline CDR1 is SGHAT and CDR2 is FQNNGV. CDR3 coding DNA: TGTGCCAGCAGCCAACCGGCTAGCACCTCGATTACGGGGGAGCAGTTCTTC. Encoded protein: CASSQPASTSITGEQFF.

This clonotype showed up just a few times. The chain employs TRBV30 and TRBJ2-7; D is unclear. The CDR3 contains 12 residues. CDR1 GTSNPN and CDR2 SVGIG come from the germline V gene (reference sequence). The germline V and J ends were trimmed by 1 base and 5 bases, with 9 bases remaining between them. The CDR3, as DNA: TGTGCCTGGAGTGCTATCAGCGACGAGCAGTACTTC. The encoded protein is CAWSAISDEQYF.

V gene TRBV20-1 combines with J gene TRBJ1-2; D perhaps matches TRBD1 (5 bases). Trimming took off 7 bases at V and 7 bases at J, with 19 bases between the two ends. The CDR3 covers 13 residues. CDR1 and CDR2 from the germline V gene are DFQATT and SNEGSKA (reference sequence). The CDR3 nucleotides are TGCAGTGTCCGAGAACGGGGCGATGGTGGCTACACCTTC. Translating gives CSVRERGDGGYTF.

In its sample, this clonotype was seen a few times. The chain recombines TRBV12-5 with TRBJ2-1; D is unresolved. Trimming removed 3 bases at V and 7 bases at J, with 7 bases between. Germline-derived CDR1 and CDR2 are LGHNT and FRNRAP. The CDR3 is 12 residues long. As DNA, the CDR3 is TGTGCTAGTGGTTTTCGAGAAAATGAGCAGTTCTTC. Encoded protein: CASGFRENEQFF.

This clonotype was detected only a few times. The CDR3 sequence is CATSLSLRNTEAFF. The CDR3 nucleotides read TGTGCCACTTCGTTGTCCCTTAGGAACACTGAAGCTTTCTTT. This rearrangement joins TRBV7-2 to TRBJ1-1; no clear D gene. CDR1 SGHTA and CDR2 FQGNSA come from the germline V gene. The CDR3 consists of 14 residues. V gave up 10 bases and J gave up 1 base, with 16 bases separating them.

This clonotype was seen more than once but under ten times. CDR3 sequence: CSARVKGHPSTDTQYF. The CDR3, as DNA: TGCAGTGCTAGAGTCAAGGGACACCCTAGCACAGATACGCAGTATTTT. The J gene is TRBJ2-3, the V gene TRBV20-1; perhaps TRBD1 as D (6 bases). The germline V and J ends were trimmed by 1 base and 0 bases, with 14 bases remaining between them. CDR1 and CDR2 from the germline V gene are DFQATT and SNEGSKA (reference sequence). The CDR3 runs to 16 residues.

This sequence joins TRBV27 and TRBJ2-7; 7 bases line up with TRBD1. Trimming removed 6 bases from V and 2 bases from J; junction bases left unmatched: 7. The CDR3 is 14 amino acids. Per the germline V gene, CDR1 is MNHEY and CDR2 is SMNVEV (reference sequence). The CDR3 sequence: CASREQGTTYEQYF. CDR3 sequence (DNA): TGTGCCAGCAGGGAACAGGGGACCACCTACGAGCAGTACTTC.

This clonotype has a handful of counts. The genes are TRBV2 and TRBJ2-5, with 7 bases aligning to TRBD2. Germline assignment: CDR1 SNHLY and CDR2 FYNNEI. CDR3 size: 14 residues. After removal of 4 bases from V and 6 bases from J, the junction contained 8 bases not matched to a gene. The CDR3 protein is CASSVGGVGKTQYF. The CDR3 DNA is TGTGCCAGCAGTGTTGGGGGGGTAGGAAAGACCCAGTACTTC.

This chain joins TRBV20-1 and TRBJ1-1, with a possible D match to TRBD1 (5 bases). This CDR3 contains 14 residues. Germline values: CDR1 DFQATT, CDR2 SNEGSKA (reference sequence). V dropped 3 bases and J dropped 3 bases, with 14 bases sitting between them. CDR3 protein: CSASVRQRYTEAFF. The CDR3 DNA reads as TGCAGTGCTAGTGTTCGACAGCGATACACTGAAGCTTTCTTT.

CDR3 nucleotides: TGTGCCAGCAGCCCGCAGGGGAGAATTCAAGAGACCCAGTACTTC. This encodes CASSPQGRIQETQYF. V and J are TRBV7-3 and TRBJ2-5; D perhaps matches TRBD1 (6 bases). The ends were cut back, 5 bases at V and 2 bases at J, with 15 bases in the middle. Germline V gene sequence: CDR1 SGHTA, CDR2 FQGTGA. The CDR3 spans 15 residues.

The rearrangement uses TRBV7-2 and TRBJ2-7; D may be TRBD2 (5 bases). In germline, CDR1 is SGHTA, CDR2 FQGNSA. Trimming took 0 bases from V and 6 from J, leaving 12 bases between them. The CDR3 is made up of 14 amino acids. CDR3 DNA: TGTGCCAGCAGCTTAGCCCTAGCCTCTTCCGAGCAGTACTTC. As protein: CASSLALASSEQYF.

The chain carries TRBV3-1 and TRBJ2-1, with D hard to call. Trimming took off 6 bases at V and 9 bases at J, with 12 bases between the two ends. CDR3 length: 12 residues. CDR1 is LGHDT and CDR2 is YNNKEL in the germline V gene (reference sequence). The CDR3 DNA follows: TGTGCCAGCAGGACCCCGTGGGGTGAGCAGTTCTTC. It translates to CASRTPWGEQFF.

This clonotype appeared once. The chain links TRBV10-3 to TRBJ1-2; D not resolved. CDR1 ENHRY and CDR2 SYGVKD come from the germline V gene. The CDR3 has 14 residues. Trimming shortened V by 2 bases and J by 5 bases, and 12 bases separated the two germline ends. The CDR3 loop is CAISETAVGYGYTF. In nucleotides, the CDR3 is TGTGCCATCAGTGAGACGGCGGTCGGGTATGGCTACACCTTC.

For this clonotype: At one end the junction does not follow the germline gene, possibly because of a read error. The chain combines TRBV7-7 with TRBJ2-7; 7 bases are shared with TRBD1. Germline-derived CDR1 and CDR2 are SSHAT and FNYEAQ (reference sequence). The CDR3 covers 15 residues. CDR3 in amino acids: CASSLRQGLAYEQYF. Written as DNA, the CDR3 is TGTGCTAGCAGCTTACGACAGGGCCTGGCCTACGAGCAGTACTTC.

The chain carries TRBV7-2 and TRBJ1-5, with 8 bases fitting TRBD1. Per germline, CDR1 SGHTA and CDR2 FQGNSA. The CDR3 runs to 15 residues. J was trimmed by 9 bases and V by 6 bases; bases with no gene match: 13. CDR3: CASSSGQVPGRPQHF. The CDR3 DNA reads TGTGCCAGCAGTTCGGGACAGGTCCCCGGGCGGCCCCAGCATTTT.

On this clonotype itself: This sequence may be a read error, since a much larger clone differs from it by one base. This chain connects TRBV7-2 to TRBJ2-1; D is possibly TRBD2 (5 bases). CDR3 size: 14 residues. V dropped 7 bases and J dropped 4 bases, with 14 bases sitting between them. CDR1 is SGHTA and CDR2 is FQGNSA in the germline V gene. The CDR3 sequence is CASNFTSHYNEQFF. DNA for the CDR3: TGTGCCAGCAACTTCACTAGTCATTACAATGAGCAGTTCTTC.

This clonotype was counted only a few times. The chain carries TRBV6-4 and TRBJ2-1; 7 bases agree with TRBD2. The CDR3 loop spans 15 amino acids. Germline V gene data show CDR1 as MRHNA and CDR2 as SNTAGT. The ends lost 2 bases at V and 7 bases at J; junction bases unmatched: 8. In DNA, the CDR3 is TGTGCCAGCAGTGACGGAGCGGGGTTTTCAAATGAGCAGTTCTTC. This gives the protein CASSDGAGFSNEQFF.

V and J are TRBV7-9 and TRBJ1-2, with 10 bases identical to TRBD1. Germline V CDR1 and CDR2: SEHNR, FQNEAQ (reference sequence). This CDR3 is 19 amino acids long. Trimming at V came to 5 bases and at J to 4 bases, leaving 19 bases not matched to a gene. CDR3 in DNA: TGTGCCAGCAGCGCCCCAACCCCCGGGACAGGGGATTTTGGCTATGGCTACACCTTC. Residues: CASSAPTPGTGDFGYGYTF.

This clonotype has a count of ten or more. The rearrangement joins TRBV5-1 to TRBJ1-2; D uncertain. V lost 4 bases and J lost 3, with 10 bases in between. The CDR3 has 13 residues. Germline-derived CDR1 and CDR2 are SGHRS and YFSETQ. This chain's CDR3 is CASSPDEYYGYTF. The CDR3 DNA reads as TGCGCCAGCAGCCCGGACGAATACTATGGCTACACCTTC.

The V call is TRBV7-6, the J call TRBJ1-4, with a weak D call TRBD1 (5 bases). With 4 bases removed from V and 9 bases from J, the gap between germline ends came to 12 bases. There are 13 residues in the CDR3. The V gene's germline CDR1 is SGHVS and CDR2 FNYEAQ. CDR3 DNA sequence: TGTGCCAGCAGCTCCTCGGACAATCAAAAACTGTTTTTT. Protein sequence: CASSSSDNQKLFF.

Only a few counts were recorded for this clonotype. This chain links TRBV5-1 with TRBJ2-1; D possibly corresponds to TRBD2 (5 bases). Germline V gene lookup returns CDR1 SGHRS and CDR2 YFSETQ. The CDR3 totals 16 residues. Trimming removed 0 bases at V and 5 bases at J, with 15 bases between. CDR3 nucleotides: TGCGCCAGCAGCTTGGCCGGAGCAACGCGGGACAATGAGCAGTTCTTC. The encoded protein is CASSLAGATRDNEQFF.

This clonotype was picked up one time. The V gene is TRBV7-2, the J gene TRBJ1-1; TRBD1 matches at 7 bases. The CDR3 is 14 residues long. CDR1 SGHTA and CDR2 FQGNSA come from the germline V gene. V lost 5 bases, J lost 5 bases, and 8 bases stayed unmatched. The CDR3 sequence: CASSAHRGRTEAFF. The CDR3 DNA sequence: TGTGCCAGCAGCGCCCACAGGGGTCGGACTGAAGCTTTCTTT.

This chain joins TRBV6-1 and TRBJ1-2; no definite D call. With 4 bases removed from V and 4 bases from J, the gap between germline ends came to 10 bases. This CDR3 is built from 13 residues. Germline V lookup: CDR1 MNHNS, CDR2 SASEGT. CDR3 bases: TGTGCCAGCAGTGGATTAACAGTCTATGGCTACACCTTC. It is translated as CASSGLTVYGYTF.

This clonotype was found a few times. The chain employs TRBV29-1 and TRBJ1-4; D is ambiguous. Germline values: CDR1 SQVTM, CDR2 ANQGSEA. Trimming removed 1 base from V and 5 bases from J, with 11 bases in between. This CDR3 has 14 amino acids. CDR3 in amino acids: CSVEGDGYNEKLFF. The CDR3 DNA follows: TGCAGCGTTGAAGGGGATGGGTACAATGAAAAACTGTTTTTT. The full variable domain, with the rest looked up from reference TRBV29-1 and TRBJ1-4, is SAVISQKPSRDICQRGTSLTIQCQVDSQVTMMFWYRQQPGQSLTLIATANQGSEATYESGFVIDKFPISRPNLTFSTLTVSNMSPEDSSIYLCSVEGDGYNEKLFFGSGTQLSVL.

The chain has TRBV4-2 and TRBJ2-3, with unresolved D. V gave up 4 bases and J gave up 2 bases, with 22 bases separating them. The CDR3 contains 18 residues. CDR1 is LGHNA, CDR2 YNFKEQ, per germline. The CDR3 spells CASSPEGHAGVTTDTQYF. DNA for the CDR3: TGTGCCAGCAGCCCCGAAGGGCACGCAGGCGTTACCACAGATACGCAGTATTTT.

The chain has TRBV6-5 and TRBJ2-5, with TRBD1 matching 7 bases. The DNA end favors TRBJ2-7, so the J call may be wrong. Germline V CDR1 and CDR2: MNHEY, SVGAGI. The CDR3 extends over 14 amino acids. Here the CDR3 DNA reads TGTGCCAGCAGTAGGGGACAGTTCCCTGTCGAGCAGTACTTC. Its protein product is CASSRGQFPVEQYF.

The gene calls are TRBV7-9 and TRBJ2-3; D remains ambiguous. The CDR3 length is 13 residues. Trimming took off 1 base at V and 10 bases at J, with 12 bases between the two ends. Looked up from germline, CDR1 is SEHNR and CDR2 is FQNEAQ (reference sequence). This chain's CDR3 is CASSLGAESAQYF. DNA for the CDR3: TGTGCCAGCAGCTTAGGGGCCGAGTCTGCGCAGTATTTT.

The J gene is TRBJ2-1, the V gene TRBV28; 9 bases are a match to TRBD2. Trimming removed 4 bases from V and 4 bases from J; junction bases left unmatched: 17. The germline gives CDR1 MDHEN, CDR2 SYDVKM. The CDR3 totals 19 residues. CDR3 sequence (DNA): TGTGCCAGCAGTTCAGGACGTTCGCGCGGGGGGGCGAGGTACAATGAGCAGTTCTTC. This encodes CASSSGRSRGGARYNEQFF.

The CDR3 loop is CASSGGTDSGANVLTF. The CDR3, as DNA: TGTGCCAGCAGTGGGGGGACAGACTCTGGGGCCAACGTCCTGACTTTC. This chain joins TRBV28 and TRBJ2-6; a weak D match, TRBD1 (7 bases). V lost 5 bases and J lost 0, with 11 bases in between. The CDR3 covers 16 residues. The germline V gene has CDR1 MDHEN and CDR2 SYDVKM.